This T cell receptor beta chain was identified in a study of lymphopenia after photon versus proton radiotherapy. General study points: After lymphocyte nadir, photon-treated repertoires showed oligoclonal expansion, especially CD8+ Temra.

The V gene's germline CDR1 is SNHLY and CDR2 FYNNEI. The CDR3 totals 12 residues. V lost 5 bases and J lost 6; bases outside the gene matches: 2. A few counts support this clone. The target antigen is unknown. Repertoires were generated with immunoSEQ multiplex PCR, while TCRdb's copy carries only in-frame clones and drops some. In the table there are some 41,000 clones, about 84% of which are singletons. The sequencing here drew on peripheral blood, taken from a patient treated with photon-based radiotherapy. The TCR originated in a man aged 50 to 60 with gastric cancer. V usage is TRBV2 and J usage is TRBJ2-7; 9 bases line up with TRBD1. CDR3 protein: CASSTGGSEQYF. CDR3 nucleotides: TGTGCCAGCAGTACAGGGGGCAGCGAGCAGTACTTC. The full variable domain, in which reference TRBV2 and TRBJ2-7 provide the parts outside the CDR3, is EPEVTQTPSHQVTQMGQEVILRCVPISNHLYFYWYRQILGQKVEFLVSFYNNEISEKSEIFDDQFSVERPDGSNFTLKIRSTKLEDSAMYFCASSTGGSEQYFGPGTRLTVT.